The next 26 T cell receptor beta chains were all read from a single sample in a study of T cells in tuberculosis. Generated by immunoSEQ multiplex PCR, the TCRdb table keeps only in-frame clones and is missing some. The sample lists roughly 35,000 clones; 85% to 95% were seen once. Sequenced: PBMCs. These receptor sequences come from a donor under 30 with latent tuberculosis or without tuberculosis infection.

V gene TRBV5-1 combines with J gene TRBJ1-3, with no clear D. V was trimmed by 0 bases and J by 0 bases, leaving 10 bases between them. In germline, CDR1 is SGHRS, CDR2 YFSETQ. The CDR3 has 16 residues. CDR3 DNA sequence: TGCGCCAGCAGCTTGGAGAGAGGGCTCTCTGGAAACACCATATATTTT. It encodes CASSLERGLSGNTIYF.

V and J are TRBV27 and TRBJ2-2, with 9 bases that match TRBD1. Losses at the gene ends were 4 bases for V and 5 bases for J; bases not matched to a gene: 11. The CDR3 totals 17 residues. Germline values: CDR1 MNHEY, CDR2 SMNVEV (reference sequence). The CDR3 region is CASSYRGLTGSTGELFF. The CDR3 DNA reads as TGTGCCAGCAGTTACAGGGGGCTGACAGGGAGTACCGGGGAGCTGTTTTTT.

The rearrangement uses TRBV11-3 and TRBJ1-3, with 9 nucleotides matching TRBD1. The CDR3 is 14 amino acids. With 3 bases clipped from V and 4 bases from J, the junction kept 1 base outside the gene matches. CDR1 and CDR2 from the germline V gene are SGHNT and YENEEA. CDR3: CASSLGTGGNTIYF. CDR3 coding DNA: TGTGCCAGCAGCTTGGGGACAGGGGGAAACACCATATATTTT.

This chain uses TRBV30 with TRBJ2-3; 7 bases are shared with TRBD2. V trimming: 3 bases; J trimming: 2 bases; junction bases outside the gene matches: 17. The CDR3 has 18 residues. Looked up from germline, CDR1 is GTSNPN and CDR2 is SVGIG (reference sequence). DNA of the CDR3: TGTGCCTGGAGCCGTACAGGTCGTGGACTAGGATTCACAGATACGCAGTATTTT. This encodes CAWSRTGRGLGFTDTQYF.

The rearrangement joins TRBV30 to TRBJ1-2; no clear D. The CDR3 runs to 12 residues. Germline V gene lookup returns CDR1 GTSNPN and CDR2 SVGIG (reference sequence). Trimming removed 0 bases from V and 4 bases from J, with 6 bases in between. The CDR3 loop is CAWSVSFYGYTF. In nucleotides, the CDR3 is TGTGCCTGGAGTGTATCGTTCTATGGCTACACCTTC.

The CDR3 region is CASSPRRTASPSYEQYF. The CDR3 DNA is TGTGCCAGTAGTCCCCGCCGGACAGCGTCTCCTTCCTACGAGCAGTACTTC. The chain is built from TRBV19 and TRBJ2-7; D is perhaps TRBD1 (6 bases). The length of the CDR3 is 17 residues. CDR1 LNHDA and CDR2 SQIVND come from the germline V gene (reference sequence). The V and J ends lost 5 bases and 1 base respectively, with 21 bases between them.

This clone was counted only a few times. This chain joins TRBV5-1 and TRBJ1-6; D is perhaps TRBD1 (6 bases). This CDR3 has 16 amino acids. Germline-derived CDR1 and CDR2 are SGHRS and YFSETQ. V lost 0 bases and J lost 9, with 16 bases in between. CDR3 coding DNA: TGCGCCAGCAGCTTGGGCGCACAGGGCAGTAGTTCACCCCTCCACTTT. It specifies CASSLGAQGSSSPLHF.

The gene calls are TRBV6-5 and TRBJ2-1; TRBD1 aligns across 9 bases. The V gene's germline CDR1 is MNHEY and CDR2 SVGAGI. The CDR3 totals 15 residues. Trimming at V came to 10 bases and at J to 4 bases, leaving 11 bases not matched to a gene. The DNA of the CDR3 is TGTGCCACCTCAGGAGGGACAGGGATATACAATGAGCAGTTCTTC. This encodes CATSGGTGIYNEQFF.

V is TRBV5-4 and J is TRBJ2-3; 7 nucleotides agree with TRBD1. This CDR3 is built from 15 residues. The V gene end was trimmed by 3 bases and the J gene end by 6 bases; junction bases not matched to a gene: 10. In germline, CDR1 is SGHNT, CDR2 YYREEE (reference sequence). In DNA form, the CDR3 reads TGTGCCAGCAGCTCAACCGACAGGGTAACCGATACGCAGTATTTT. Protein: CASSSTDRVTDTQYF.

This chain connects TRBV11-2 to TRBJ2-7, with 10 bases matching TRBD1. There are 15 residues in the CDR3. The V segment lost 3 bases and the J segment 2 bases; nucleotides outside the gene matches: 4. CDR1 is SGHAT and CDR2 is FQNNGV in the germline V gene. In nucleotides, the CDR3 is TGTGCCAGCAGCTTCGGGGACAGGGGTACCTACGAGCAGTACTTC. Its translation: CASSFGDRGTYEQYF.

This chain connects TRBV5-4 to TRBJ2-3; 12 bases fit TRBD2. The CDR3 is 17 amino acids. Unmatched junction bases numbered 9, after V lost 0 bases and J lost 7 bases. Per the germline V gene, CDR1 is SGHNT and CDR2 is YYREEE (reference sequence). The CDR3 region is CASSLDPSGGAGYTQYF. The CDR3, as DNA: TGTGCCAGCAGCTTGGATCCTAGCGGGGGGGCCGGATATACGCAGTATTTT.

This clone was observed once. This rearrangement joins TRBV15 to TRBJ1-6, with TRBD1 matching over 8 bases. CDR1 LNHNV and CDR2 YYDKDF come from the germline V gene (reference sequence). Trimming at V came to 3 bases and at J to 9 bases, leaving 7 bases not matched to a gene. The CDR3 has 15 residues. The CDR3 is CATSSPGQGGSPLHF. As DNA, the CDR3 is TGTGCCACCAGCAGTCCCGGACAGGGTGGTTCACCCCTCCACTTT.

The chain combines TRBV7-3 with TRBJ2-7, with TRBD2 identical over 9 bases. The V gene's germline CDR1 is SGHTA and CDR2 FQGTGA. The CDR3 extends over 13 amino acids. Germline trimming cut 6 bases from V and 4 bases from J; bases unmatched to any gene: 4. CDR3 bases: TGTGCCAGCAGTGTTCTAGCGGGGTACGAGCAGTACTTC. It is translated as CASSVLAGYEQYF. Drawing the rest from reference TRBV7-3 and TRBJ2-7, the complete variable domain is GAGVSQTPSNKVTEKGKYVELRCDPISGHTALYWYRQSLGQGPEFLIYFQGTGAADDSGLPNDRFFAVRPEGSVSTLKIQRTERGDSAVYLCASSVLAGYEQYFGPGTRLTVT.

The CDR3 nucleotides read TGCGCCAGCAGCCACCCAGACAGGGGGCCCATAAGCAATCAGCCCCAGCATTTT. It yields the protein CASSHPDRGPISNQPQHF. The J gene is TRBJ1-5, the V gene TRBV4-1; 10 nucleotides line up with TRBD1. This CDR3 has 18 amino acids. V lost 3 bases to trimming and J lost 1 base; unmatched junction nucleotides: 9. Per germline, CDR1 MGHRA and CDR2 YSYEKL.

This chain links TRBV15 with TRBJ2-7; D is perhaps TRBD1 (6 bases). The CDR3 extends over 15 amino acids. Per germline, CDR1 LNHNV and CDR2 YYDKDF (reference sequence). The V end was cut by 1 base, the J end by 3 bases, with 13 bases between. CDR3 in amino acids: CATSRGRQVGYEQYF. CDR3 bases: TGTGCCACCAGCAGAGGACGACAGGTTGGCTACGAGCAGTACTTC.

The rearrangement links TRBV7-8 to TRBJ1-2; 9 nucleotides align to TRBD1. CDR1 and CDR2 from the germline V gene are SGHVS and FQNEAQ. V gave up 5 bases and J gave up 5 bases; unmatched junction bases: 9. The CDR3 runs 15 residues. The CDR3 sequence is CASSLQGARAYGYTF. CDR3 nucleotide sequence: TGTGCCAGCAGCCTACAGGGGGCTCGCGCATATGGCTACACCTTC.

This clone appeared a single time. The DNA for the CDR3 is TGCGCCAGCAGCCAAATAGGGGACAGGGGTATAGATCAGCCCCAGCATTTT. Its protein is CASSQIGDRGIDQPQHF. This chain joins TRBV4-1 and TRBJ1-5; 10 nucleotides match TRBD1. The CDR3 has 17 residues. V lost 2 bases to trimming and J lost 5 bases; unmatched junction nucleotides: 9. Germline lookup yields CDR1 MGHRA and CDR2 YSYEKL.

This rearrangement joins TRBV4-2 to TRBJ1-2; D unclear. V dropped 0 bases and J dropped 4 bases, with 12 bases sitting between them. The CDR3 has 15 residues. Germline V gives CDR1 LGHNA, CDR2 YNFKEQ. CDR3 coding DNA: TGTGCCAGCAGCCAAGATCTGGCTCCCGTCTATGGCTACACCTTC. It yields the protein CASSQDLAPVYGYTF.

The chain employs TRBV5-1 and TRBJ2-2, with 8 bases aligning to TRBD2. CDR1 is SGHRS, CDR2 YFSETQ, per germline. V trimming: 6 bases; J trimming: 5 bases; junction bases outside the gene matches: 9. The CDR3 length is 15 residues. DNA of the CDR3: TGCGCCAGCACCTCAAGCGGGGGAGGGACCGGGGAGCTGTTTTTT. Protein sequence: CASTSSGGGTGELFF.

The chain links TRBV4-1 to TRBJ2-2; no definite D call. Germline CDR1 is MGHRA and CDR2 is YSYEKL. This CDR3 has 13 residues. V lost 3 bases, J lost 6 bases, and 8 bases lay in between. This chain's CDR3 is CASSHGVSGELFF. The CDR3 DNA reads TGCGCCAGCAGCCATGGAGTTTCCGGGGAGCTGTTTTTT.

The chain has TRBV7-6 and TRBJ2-2; 8 bases align to TRBD2. This CDR3 comprises 17 residues. Germline assignment: CDR1 SGHVS and CDR2 FNYEAQ. V lost 5 bases, J lost 6 bases, and 14 bases stayed unmatched. The CDR3 DNA reads TGTGCCAGCAGCCCTACCGGGGGGGCTCCAGGACCCGGGGAGCTGTTTTTT. It codes for CASSPTGGAPGPGELFF.

This chain connects TRBV19 to TRBJ1-5; 9 bases map to TRBD1. Germline V lookup: CDR1 LNHDA, CDR2 SQIVND (reference sequence). This CDR3 contains 16 residues. J was trimmed by 5 bases and V by 1 base; bases with no gene match: 6. This CDR3 reads CASSIAGQGFDQPQHF. The CDR3 nucleotides read TGTGCCAGTAGTATAGCGGGACAGGGTTTTGATCAGCCCCAGCATTTT.

This chain connects TRBV11-2 to TRBJ1-4; TRBD1 matches 9 bases. From germline, CDR1 is SGHAT and CDR2 FQNNGV. V was pared by 3 bases and J by 8 bases, with 7 bases of the junction left unmatched. The CDR3 contains 15 residues. As DNA, the CDR3 is TGTGCCAGCAGCTTCCCCGGGACAGGGAGCGAAAAACTGTTTTTT. Encoded protein: CASSFPGTGSEKLFF. The variable domain in full, completed from reference TRBV11-2 and TRBJ1-4, reads EAGVAQSPRYKIIEKRQSVAFWCNPISGHATLYWYQQILGQGPKLLIQFQNNGVVDDSQLPKDRFSAERLKGVDSTLKIQPAKLEDSAVYLCASSFPGTGSEKLFFGSGTQLSVL.

This clone was detected a few times. The rearrangement links TRBV7-9 to TRBJ1-6; maybe TRBD1 (6 bases). The germline V gene has CDR1 SEHNR and CDR2 FQNEAQ (reference sequence). Trimming took 1 base from V and 7 from J, leaving 11 bases between them. This CDR3 is built from 15 residues. CDR3 nucleotide sequence: TGTGCCAGCAGCTTAGGGACAGCTATAAATTCACCCCTCCACTTT. It specifies CASSLGTAINSPLHF. The complete variable domain, with remaining parts taken from reference TRBV7-9 and TRBJ1-6, reads DTGVSQNPRHKITKRGQNVTFRCDPISEHNRLYWYRQTLGQGPEFLTYFQNEAQLEKSRLLSDRFSAERPKGSFSTLEIQRTEQGDSAMYLCASSLGTAINSPLHFGNGTRLTVT.

The chain combines TRBV6-1 with TRBJ1-4, with D unclear. This CDR3 has 12 residues. Germline loops: CDR1 MNHNS, CDR2 SASEGT. V was clipped by 7 bases and J by 3 bases, with 6 bases between them. The CDR3 here is CASTSANEKLFF. Written as DNA, the CDR3 is TGTGCCAGCACTTCGGCTAATGAAAAACTGTTTTTT.

This chain links TRBV5-6 with TRBJ1-2; D unclear. V lost 3 bases and J lost 8, with 14 bases in between. Germline V gene lookup returns CDR1 SGHDT and CDR2 YYEEEE. The CDR3 runs to 13 residues. CDR3 residues: CASSSGGLGGYTF. DNA for the CDR3: TGTGCCAGCAGCTCCGGAGGGCTTGGAGGCTACACCTTC.